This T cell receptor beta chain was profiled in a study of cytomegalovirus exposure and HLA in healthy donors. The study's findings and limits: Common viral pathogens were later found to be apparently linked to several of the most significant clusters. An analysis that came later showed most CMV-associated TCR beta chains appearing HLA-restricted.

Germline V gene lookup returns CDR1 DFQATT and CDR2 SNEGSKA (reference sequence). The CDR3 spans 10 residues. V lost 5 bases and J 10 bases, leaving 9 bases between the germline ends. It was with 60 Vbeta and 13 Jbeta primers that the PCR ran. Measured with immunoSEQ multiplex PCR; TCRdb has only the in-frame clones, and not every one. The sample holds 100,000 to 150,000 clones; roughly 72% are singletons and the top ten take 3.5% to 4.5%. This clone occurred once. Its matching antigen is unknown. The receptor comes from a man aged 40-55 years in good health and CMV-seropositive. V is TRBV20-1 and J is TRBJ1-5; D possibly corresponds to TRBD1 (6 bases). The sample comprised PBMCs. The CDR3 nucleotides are TGCAGTGCTCTCAGGGGACCCCAGCATTTT. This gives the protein CSALRGPQHF.